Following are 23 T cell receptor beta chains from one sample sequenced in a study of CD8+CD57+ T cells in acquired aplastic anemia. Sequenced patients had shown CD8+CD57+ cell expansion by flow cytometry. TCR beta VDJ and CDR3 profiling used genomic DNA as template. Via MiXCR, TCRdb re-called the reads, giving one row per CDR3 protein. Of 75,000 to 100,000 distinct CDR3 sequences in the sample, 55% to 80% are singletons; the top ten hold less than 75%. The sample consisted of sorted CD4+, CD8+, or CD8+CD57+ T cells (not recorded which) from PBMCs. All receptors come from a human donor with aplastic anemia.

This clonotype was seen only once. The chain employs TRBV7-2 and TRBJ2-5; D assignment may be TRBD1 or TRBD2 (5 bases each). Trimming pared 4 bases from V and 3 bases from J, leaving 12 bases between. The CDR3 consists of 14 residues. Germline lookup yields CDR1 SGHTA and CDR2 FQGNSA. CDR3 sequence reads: CASSSTGTEETQYF. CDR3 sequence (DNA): TGTGCCAGCAGCTCAACTGGGACGGAAGAGACCCAGTACTTC.

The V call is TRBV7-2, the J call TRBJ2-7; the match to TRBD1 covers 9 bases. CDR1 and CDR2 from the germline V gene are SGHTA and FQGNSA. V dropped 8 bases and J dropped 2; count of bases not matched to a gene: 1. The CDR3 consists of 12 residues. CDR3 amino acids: CASRQGAYEQYF. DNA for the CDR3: TGTGCCAGCCGACAGGGGGCCTACGAGCAGTACTTC.

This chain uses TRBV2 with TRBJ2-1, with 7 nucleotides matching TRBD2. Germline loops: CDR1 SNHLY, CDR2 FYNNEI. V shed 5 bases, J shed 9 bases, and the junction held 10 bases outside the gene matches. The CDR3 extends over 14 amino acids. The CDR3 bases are TGTGCCAGCAGTTTAGTGGGAGGGGATGGTGAGCAGTTCTTC. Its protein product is CASSLVGGDGEQFF.

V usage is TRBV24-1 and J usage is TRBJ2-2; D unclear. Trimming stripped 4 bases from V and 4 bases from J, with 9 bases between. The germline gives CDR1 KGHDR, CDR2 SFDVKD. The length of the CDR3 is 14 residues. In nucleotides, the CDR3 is TGTGCCACCAGTGAGAATCCGGGCACCGGGGAGCTGTTTTTT. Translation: CATSENPGTGELFF.

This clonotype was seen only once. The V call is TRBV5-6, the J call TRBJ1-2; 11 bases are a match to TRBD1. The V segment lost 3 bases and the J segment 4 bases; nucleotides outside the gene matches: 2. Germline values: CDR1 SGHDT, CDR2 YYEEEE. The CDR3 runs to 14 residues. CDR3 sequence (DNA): TGTGCCAGCAGCTCCGGGACAGGGGGCTATGGCTACACCTTC. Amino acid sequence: CASSSGTGGYGYTF.

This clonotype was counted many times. CDR3 in amino acids: CASSSPVWGGPTVAGELFF. The CDR3 DNA is TGTGCCAGCAGCTCCCCCGTGTGGGGCGGGCCGACGGTCGCCGGGGAGCTGTTTTTT. The chain recombines TRBV5-6 with TRBJ2-2, with D perhaps assigned TRBD1 or TRBD2 (5 bases each). This CDR3 has 19 residues. Germline V gene data show CDR1 as SGHDT and CDR2 as YYEEEE. Trimming stripped 3 bases from V and 6 bases from J, with 27 bases between.

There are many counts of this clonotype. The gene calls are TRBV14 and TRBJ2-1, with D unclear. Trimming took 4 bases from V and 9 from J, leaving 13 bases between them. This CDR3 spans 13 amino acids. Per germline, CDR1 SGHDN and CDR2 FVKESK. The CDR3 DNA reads TGTGCCAGCAGCCTCGATCCTAGTACTGAGCAGTTCTTC. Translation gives CASSLDPSTEQFF. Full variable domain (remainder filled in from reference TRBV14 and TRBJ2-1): EAGVTQFPSHSVIEKGQTVTLRCDPISGHDNLYWYRRVMGKEIKFLLHFVKESKQDESGMPNNRFLAERTGGTYSTLKVQPAELEDSGVYFCASSLDPSTEQFFGPGTRLTVL.

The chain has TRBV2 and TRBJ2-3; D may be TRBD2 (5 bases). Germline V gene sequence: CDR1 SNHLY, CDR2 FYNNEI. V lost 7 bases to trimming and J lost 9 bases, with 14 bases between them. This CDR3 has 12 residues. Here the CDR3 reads CASKPRDETQYF. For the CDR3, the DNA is TGTGCCAGCAAGCCTCGGGATGAGACGCAGTATTTT.

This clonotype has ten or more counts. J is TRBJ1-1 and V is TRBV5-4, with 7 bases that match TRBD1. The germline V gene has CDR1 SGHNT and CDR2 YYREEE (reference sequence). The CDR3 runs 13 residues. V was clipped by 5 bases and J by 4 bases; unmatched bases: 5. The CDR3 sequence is CASRYRGSTEAFF. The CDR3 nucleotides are TGTGCCAGCAGGTACAGGGGAAGCACTGAAGCTTTCTTT. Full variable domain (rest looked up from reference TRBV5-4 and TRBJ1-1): ETGVTQSPTHLIKTRGQQVTLRCSSQSGHNTVSWYQQALGQGPQFIFQYYREEENGRGNFPPRFSGLQFPNYSSELNVNALELDDSALYLCASRYRGSTEAFFGQGTRLTVV.

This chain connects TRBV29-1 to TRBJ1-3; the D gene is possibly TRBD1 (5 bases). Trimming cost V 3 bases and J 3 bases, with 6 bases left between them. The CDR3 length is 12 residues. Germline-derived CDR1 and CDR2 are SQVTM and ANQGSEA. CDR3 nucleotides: TGCAGCGTTGATACAGGTGGAAACACCATATATTTT. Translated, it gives CSVDTGGNTIYF.

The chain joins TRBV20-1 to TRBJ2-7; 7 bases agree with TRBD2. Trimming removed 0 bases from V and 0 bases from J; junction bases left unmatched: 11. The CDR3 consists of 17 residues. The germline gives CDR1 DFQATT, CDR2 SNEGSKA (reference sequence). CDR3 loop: CSAREPAGGRASYEQYF. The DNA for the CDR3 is TGCAGTGCTAGAGAGCCCGCTGGAGGGAGGGCCTCCTACGAGCAGTACTTC.

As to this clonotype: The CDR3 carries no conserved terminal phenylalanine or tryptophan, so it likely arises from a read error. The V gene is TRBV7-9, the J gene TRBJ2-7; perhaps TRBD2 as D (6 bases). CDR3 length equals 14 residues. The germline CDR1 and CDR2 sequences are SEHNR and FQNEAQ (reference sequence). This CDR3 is CACSLDGGSYEQYL. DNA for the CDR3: TGTGCCTGCAGCTTAGACGGGGGATCCTACGAGCAGTACCTC.

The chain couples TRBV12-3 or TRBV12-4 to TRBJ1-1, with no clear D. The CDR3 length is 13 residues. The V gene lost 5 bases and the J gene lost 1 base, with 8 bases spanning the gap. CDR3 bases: TGTGCCAGCAGTCTGAACCAGAACACTGAAGCTTTCTTT. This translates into CASSLNQNTEAFF.

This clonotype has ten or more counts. The CDR3 DNA is TGCGCCAGCAGCCAACCTTCTGGGGCCGGGGAGCTGTTTTTT. Translated: CASSQPSGAGELFF. This rearrangement joins TRBV4-1 to TRBJ2-2; D not resolved. Trimming stripped 2 bases from V and 6 bases from J, with 10 bases between. Looked up from germline, CDR1 is MGHRA and CDR2 is YSYEKL. The CDR3 runs to 14 residues.

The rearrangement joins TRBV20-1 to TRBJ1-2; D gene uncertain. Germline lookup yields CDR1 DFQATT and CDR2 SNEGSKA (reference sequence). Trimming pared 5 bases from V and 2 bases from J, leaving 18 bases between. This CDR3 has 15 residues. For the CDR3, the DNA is TGCAGTGCTCGTCAGGAGTCAGCCCAAAACTATGGCTACACCTTC. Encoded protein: CSARQESAQNYGYTF.

This CDR3 reads CASALPGQNNSPLHF. CDR3 sequence (DNA): TGTGCCAGTGCGCTCCCGGGACAGAATAATTCACCCCTCCACTTT. The chain joins TRBV19 to TRBJ1-6, with TRBD1 matching over 7 bases. There are 15 residues in the CDR3. Germline values: CDR1 LNHDA, CDR2 SQIVND (reference sequence). V dropped 8 bases and J dropped 5; count of bases not matched to a gene: 9.

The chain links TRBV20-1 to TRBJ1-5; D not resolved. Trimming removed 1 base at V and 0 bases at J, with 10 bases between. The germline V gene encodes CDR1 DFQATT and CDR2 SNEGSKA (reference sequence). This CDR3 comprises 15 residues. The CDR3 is CSARVEALSNQPQHF. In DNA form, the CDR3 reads TGCAGTGCTAGAGTGGAGGCGCTTAGCAATCAGCCCCAGCATTTT.

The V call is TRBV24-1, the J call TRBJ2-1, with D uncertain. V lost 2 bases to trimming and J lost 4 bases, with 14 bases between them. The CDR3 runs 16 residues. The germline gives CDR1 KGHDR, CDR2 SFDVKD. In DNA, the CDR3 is TGTGCCACCAGTGATTCTAGAAATCCCGGGTACAATGAGCAGTTCTTC. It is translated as CATSDSRNPGYNEQFF.

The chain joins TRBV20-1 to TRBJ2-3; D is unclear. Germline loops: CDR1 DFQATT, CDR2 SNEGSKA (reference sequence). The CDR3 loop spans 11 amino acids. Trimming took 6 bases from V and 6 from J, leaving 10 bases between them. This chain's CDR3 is CSALQRDTQYF. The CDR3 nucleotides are TGCAGTGCACTGCAAAGGGATACGCAGTATTTT.

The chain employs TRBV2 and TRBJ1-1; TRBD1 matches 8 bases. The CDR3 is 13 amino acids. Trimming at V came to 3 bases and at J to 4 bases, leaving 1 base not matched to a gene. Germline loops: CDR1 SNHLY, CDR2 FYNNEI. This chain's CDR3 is CASSDDRGTEAFF. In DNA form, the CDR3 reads TGTGCCAGCAGTGATGACAGGGGCACTGAAGCTTTCTTT. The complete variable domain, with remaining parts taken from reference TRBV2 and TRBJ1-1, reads EPEVTQTPSHQVTQMGQEVILRCVPISNHLYFYWYRQILGQKVEFLVSFYNNEISEKSEIFDDQFSVERPDGSNFTLKIRSTKLEDSAMYFCASSDDRGTEAFFGQGTRLTVV.

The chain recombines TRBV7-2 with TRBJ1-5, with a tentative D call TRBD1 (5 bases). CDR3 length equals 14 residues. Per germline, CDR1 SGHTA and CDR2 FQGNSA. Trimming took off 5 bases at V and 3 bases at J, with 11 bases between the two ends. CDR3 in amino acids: CASSPDSLNQPQHF. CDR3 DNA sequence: TGTGCCAGCAGCCCCGACAGTCTCAATCAGCCCCAGCATTTT.

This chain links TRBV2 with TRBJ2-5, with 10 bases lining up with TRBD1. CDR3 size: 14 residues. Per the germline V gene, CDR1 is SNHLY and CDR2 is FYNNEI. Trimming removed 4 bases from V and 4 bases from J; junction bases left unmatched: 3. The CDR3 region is CASSARDRGETQYF. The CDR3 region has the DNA TGTGCCAGCAGTGCCCGGGACAGGGGAGAGACCCAGTACTTC. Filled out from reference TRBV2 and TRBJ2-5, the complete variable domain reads EPEVTQTPSHQVTQMGQEVILRCVPISNHLYFYWYRQILGQKVEFLVSFYNNEISEKSEIFDDQFSVERPDGSNFTLKIRSTKLEDSAMYFCASSARDRGETQYFGPGTRLLVL.

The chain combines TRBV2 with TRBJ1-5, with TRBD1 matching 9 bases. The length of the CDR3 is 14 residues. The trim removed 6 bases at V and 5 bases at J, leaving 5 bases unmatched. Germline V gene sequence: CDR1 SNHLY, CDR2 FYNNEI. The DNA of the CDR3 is TGTGCCAGCAGCCGAACAGGGGGCCATCAGCCCCAGCATTTT. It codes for CASSRTGGHQPQHF. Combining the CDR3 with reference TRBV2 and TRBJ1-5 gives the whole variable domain EPEVTQTPSHQVTQMGQEVILRCVPISNHLYFYWYRQILGQKVEFLVSFYNNEISEKSEIFDDQFSVERPDGSNFTLKIRSTKLEDSAMYFCASSRTGGHQPQHFGDGTRLSIL.